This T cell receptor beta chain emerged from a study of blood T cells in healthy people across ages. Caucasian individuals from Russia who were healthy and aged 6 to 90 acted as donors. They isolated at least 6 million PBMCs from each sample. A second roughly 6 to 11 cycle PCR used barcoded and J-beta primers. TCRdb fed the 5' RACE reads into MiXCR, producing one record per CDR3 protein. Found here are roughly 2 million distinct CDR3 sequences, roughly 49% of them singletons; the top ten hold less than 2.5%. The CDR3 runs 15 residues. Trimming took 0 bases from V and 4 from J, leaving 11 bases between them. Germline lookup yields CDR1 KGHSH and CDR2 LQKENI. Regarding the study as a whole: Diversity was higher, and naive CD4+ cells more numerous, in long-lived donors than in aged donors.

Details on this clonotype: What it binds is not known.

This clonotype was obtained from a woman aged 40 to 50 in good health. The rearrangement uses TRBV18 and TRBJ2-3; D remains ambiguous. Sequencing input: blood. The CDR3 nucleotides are TGTGCCAGCTCACCACCCAGTCGGTTGGCAGATACGCAGTATTTT. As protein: CASSPPSRLADTQYF.